The entry below gives a single T cell receptor (beta chain) sequence along with its context. Antigen: not known. Regulatory T cells were sorted from blood as CD4+ CD25-high CD127-low cells. The record originates from a study of regulatory and conventional T cells in RAG deficiency. TCRdb's table, derived via immunoSEQ multiplex PCR, lists solely in-frame clones and lacks some. Of several thousand clones listed, about 93% are singletons. Findings and limits, study-wide: Other subsets showed roughly 10-fold reductions, but Treg unique TCR beta sequences fell roughly 96-fold in these patients. Patient subsets had shorter CDR3s; Omenn Treg-Tconv overlap exceeded 90%.

These data were likewise used in another study, on regulatory T cells. That paper states: Amplification used 52 TRBV primers and 13 TRBJ primers.

The TCR was taken from a human donor in good health. The sequenced sample was CD127- CD25+ CD4+ Tregs sorted from blood.

CDR3: CASSLVVIQTDTQYF. The CDR3 DNA sequence: TGCGCCAGCAGCTTGGTGGTTATTCAGACAGATACGCAGTATTTT. This sequence joins TRBV5-1 and TRBJ2-3, with D unclear. The CDR3 is 15 residues long. V lost 0 bases and J 3 bases, leaving 11 bases between the germline ends. Germline V lookup: CDR1 SGHRS, CDR2 YFSETQ.